What follows is one T cell receptor beta chain and its context. Its antigen is currently unknown. The data originate from a study of T-cell reconstitution after alpha-beta-depleted transplantation in children. The study, taken as a whole, reports: Reports say that about two months after transplant, the alpha-beta T cells came out of several hundred graft clones that had expanded. Newly generated T cells supplied most T-cell counts and diversity one year post-transplant. Some patients owed their high day-60 TCRbeta diversity to surviving recipient T cells and thymic progenitors.

Germline V gene data show CDR1 as LGHNA and CDR2 as YNFKEQ. The CDR3 totals 16 residues. V lost 4 bases to trimming and J lost 5 bases, with 18 bases between them. Preparation of the TCRbeta library used unique molecular identifiers. TCRdb re-called the PCR reads with MiXCR, one entry per CDR3 protein. Seen here are 600,000 to 800,000 distinct CDR3 sequences, less than 15% observed once, and the top ten hold 0.79%. V and J are TRBV4-2 and TRBJ2-1; perhaps D is TRBD1 or TRBD2 (5 bases each). The receptor was derived from a girl aged 2-15 years with congenital amegakaryocytic thrombocytopenia, due to receive a stem cell transplant. This specimen consisted of PBMCs, obtained before TCRalphabeta/CD19-depleted stem cell transplant. The CDR3, as DNA: TGTGCCAGCAGCCGCTCCCGGGACGAAACAAACAATGAGCAGTTCTTC. Its translation: CASSRSRDETNNEQFF.